A selection of T cell receptor beta chains follows, all from one sample in a study of OX40 agonist ivuxolimab in advanced cancers. Only in-frame clones appear in the TCRdb table, and some are missing; sequencing was by immunoSEQ multiplex PCR. The sample has 50,000 to 70,000 clones, about nine tenths seen once. The starting material was CD4+ or CD8+ T cells sorted from blood, obtained in a trial of the OX40 agonist ivuxolimab. Receptors originate from an adult with an advanced solid tumor such as melanoma, head and neck, liver or kidney cancer. CDR3s include the opening cysteine and the closing phenylalanine or tryptophan. A D gene is named only where the DNA matches it firmly. Clone sizes are given selectively: once, few, many, or a class where the clone is expanded.

D	size	V	J	CDR3	DNA
NA	once	TRBV7-9	TRBJ2-5	CASSFFLSLSLPATQYF	TGTGCCAGCAGCTTTTTCCTGTCCCTATCACTCCCGGCGACCCAGTACTTC
TRBD2	NA	TRBV7-3	TRBJ2-3	CASSSTAGAGDTQYF	TGTGCCAGCAGCTCCACAGCGGGAGCGGGAGATACGCAGTATTTT
NA	NA	TRBV7-6	TRBJ2-5	CASSFTRVPETQYF	TGTGCCAGCAGCTTCACCAGGGTTCCAGAGACCCAGTACTTC
NA	NA	TRBV28	TRBJ1-2	CASSPGGRGYTF	TGTGCCAGCAGTCCGGGGGGTCGGGGCTACACCTTC
TRBD1	NA	TRBV19	TRBJ1-2	CASSNYAGTGDGYTF	TGTGCCAGTAGTAACTACGCCGGGACAGGGGACGGCTACACCTTC
NA	few	TRBV7-7	TRBJ2-5	CASSRDVLETQYF	TGTGCTAGCAGCAGAGATGTTCTTGAGACCCAGTACTTC
TRBD2	NA	TRBV30	TRBJ2-1	CAWSHGRGFYNEQFF	TGTGCCTGGAGTCACGGGAGGGGATTCTACAATGAGCAGTTCTTC
NA	NA	TRBV7-3	TRBJ2-1	CASSLTPGPYNEQFF	TGTGCCAGCAGCCTCACACCTGGCCCGTACAATGAGCAGTTCTTC
NA	NA	TRBV4-2	TRBJ2-6	CASSQEGKGSSGANVLTF	TGTGCCAGCAGCCAAGAGGGGAAGGGTAGCTCTGGGGCCAACGTCCTGACTTTC
NA	NA	TRBV18	TRBJ1-1	CASSPLSTENTEAFF	TGTGCCAGCTCACCCCTCTCTACGGAGAACACTGAAGCTTTCTTT
TRBD1	NA	TRBV18	TRBJ2-7	CASSPTGTGVEQYF	TGTGCCAGCTCACCTACCGGGACAGGGGTTGAGCAGTACTTC
TRBD2	NA	TRBV6-6	TRBJ2-7	CASTAGDRYEQYF	TGTGCCAGCACGGCGGGGGACCGGTACGAGCAGTACTTC
TRBD1	NA	TRBV5-1	TRBJ2-1	CASSFMTGGNNEQFF	TGCGCCAGCAGCTTTATGACAGGGGGTAACAATGAGCAGTTCTTC
NA	NA	TRBV7-3	TRBJ1-1	CASSPSPNTEAFF	TGTGCCAGCAGCCCCAGTCCGAACACTGAAGCTTTCTTT
NA	NA	TRBV7-2	TRBJ2-1	CASSPNVYNEQFF	TGTGCCAGCAGCCCTAATGTCTACAATGAGCAGTTCTTC
NA	NA	TRBV2	TRBJ1-2	CASRKSGPIYGYTF	TGTGCCAGCAGGAAATCGGGACCGATTTATGGCTACACCTTC
NA	NA	TRBV28	TRBJ1-1	CASIRALTNTEAFF	TGTGCCAGCATCAGAGCCCTTACGAACACTGAAGCTTTCTTT
NA	NA	TRBV28	TRBJ2-7	CASSDSPGRSYEQYF	TGTGCCAGCAGTGATAGTCCCGGACGGAGCTACGAGCAGTACTTC
TRBD1	NA	TRBV28	TRBJ1-2	CASRLRVDRSYNYGYTF	TGTGCCAGCAGACTAAGGGTGGACAGGTCCTATAACTATGGCTACACCTTC
NA	NA	TRBV6-1	TRBJ1-5	CASTEGRDQPQHF	TGTGCCAGCACCGAGGGACGGGACCAGCCCCAGCATTTT
TRBD1	NA	TRBV6-1	TRBJ2-5	CASSEMRGGRETQYF	TGTGCCAGCAGTGAAATGAGAGGGGGCAGGGAGACCCAGTACTTC
TRBD2	NA	TRBV30	TRBJ2-1	CAWSQSSGRVAGEQFF	TGTGCCTGGAGTCAATCTAGCGGGAGGGTAGCGGGTGAGCAGTTCTTC
NA	NA	TRBV21-1	TRBJ1-5	CARGGLDLGNQPQHF	TGTGCCAGAGGGGGGTTGGATTTGGGCAATCAGCCCCAGCATTTT
TRBD1	NA	TRBV11-2	TRBJ1-2	CASSLGDSTYGYTF	TGTGCCAGCAGCTTAGGGGACAGCACCTATGGCTACACCTTC
TRBD1	once	TRBV6-1	TRBJ1-4	CASMTGGLTNEKLFF	TGTGCCAGCATGACAGGGGGCCTTACTAATGAAAAACTGTTTTTT
NA	NA	TRBV5-4	TRBJ1-2	CASSPGAADSYGYTF	TGTGCCAGCAGCCCCGGAGCAGCAGACAGCTATGGCTACACCTTC
NA	NA	TRBV7-9	TRBJ2-5	CASSALWRGETQYF	TGTGCCAGCAGCGCCCTCTGGAGGGGAGAGACCCAGTACTTC
NA	NA	TRBV7-8	TRBJ1-6	CASSLGQLNSPLHF	TGTGCCAGCAGCTTGGGGCAGCTTAATTCACCCCTCCACTTT
NA	NA	TRBV20-1	TRBJ1-2	CSARQSYGYTF	TGCAGTGCTAGACAGAGCTATGGCTACACCTTC
TRBD2	NA	TRBV5-4	TRBJ2-1	CASSLPLAESNEQFF	TGTGCCAGCAGCTTGCCACTAGCGGAGTCCAATGAGCAGTTCTTC
TRBD1	NA	TRBV10-2	TRBJ1-1	CASSYPNRGDAEAFF	TGCGCCAGCAGTTACCCGAACAGGGGAGACGCTGAAGCTTTCTTT
TRBD1	NA	TRBV6-5	TRBJ1-2	CASTGTGGRGYTF	TGTGCCAGCACCGGGACAGGGGGCCGTGGCTACACCTTC
NA	NA	TRBV7-9	TRBJ2-1	CASSFLHGYNEQFF	TGTGCCAGCAGCTTTCTGCACGGTTACAATGAGCAGTTCTTC
TRBD1	NA	TRBV6-6	TRBJ2-1	CASGKGQGYNNEQFF	TGTGCCAGCGGTAAGGGACAGGGATATAACAATGAGCAGTTCTTC
NA	NA	TRBV19	TRBJ1-2	CASSIGGARNGYTF	TGTGCCAGTAGTATAGGGGGGGCGCGGAACGGCTACACCTTC
NA	NA	TRBV5-4	TRBJ2-3	CASSPSGPDTQYF	TGTGCCAGCAGCCCGAGCGGCCCAGATACGCAGTATTTT
NA	NA	TRBV5-1	TRBJ2-5	CASSSEGRETQYF	TGCGCCAGCAGCTCAGAGGGACGGGAGACCCAGTACTTC
NA	NA	TRBV4-1	TRBJ1-1	CASSQDFGELTTEAFF	TGCGCCAGCAGCCAAGATTTCGGGGAACTAACAACTGAAGCTTTCTTT
NA	once	TRBV28	TRBJ2-2	CASRIHTGELFF	TGTGCCAGCAGGATACACACCGGGGAGCTGTTTTTT
NA	NA	TRBV9	TRBJ2-5	CASSVGPGSQETQYF	TGTGCCAGCAGCGTAGGTCCAGGGTCCCAAGAGACCCAGTACTTC
NA	NA	TRBV5-4	TRBJ2-1	CASSPVPSSYNEQFF	TGTGCCAGCAGCCCAGTTCCGAGCTCCTACAATGAGCAGTTCTTC